The 15 T cell receptor beta chains in this list originate from one sample, sequenced in a study of blood T cell repertoires in COVID-19. Method: immunoSEQ multiplex PCR; TCRdb's copy keeps in-frame clones and lacks some. The table lists 15,000 to 20,000 clones, approximately 78% of them singletons, with over 7.5% in the top ten. The sample was peripheral blood. The receptors stem from a man aged 55 to 70 with acute or convalescent COVID-19.

By share of the sample, this clone is medium-sized. J is TRBJ2-4 and V is TRBV6-5; no reliable D call. The CDR3 has 14 amino acids. Germline CDR1 MNHEY, CDR2 SVGAGI. V shed 9 bases and J shed 0 bases, with 12 bases lying between them. CDR3 in DNA: TGTGCCAGTTCTAAGTTAATAGCCAAAAACATTCAGTACTTC. It yields the protein CASSKLIAKNIQYF.

This chain links TRBV7-8 with TRBJ1-5; perhaps TRBD1 as D (6 bases). CDR1 is SGHVS and CDR2 is FQNEAQ in the germline V gene. Trimming left V 3 bases short and J 6 bases short, with 9 bases between. This CDR3 has 13 amino acids. The CDR3: CASSLNRAQPQHF. The CDR3 nucleotides read TGTGCCAGCAGCTTGAACAGGGCTCAGCCCCAGCATTTT.

The CDR3 DNA is TGTGCCAGCAGGCGGGACACTGAAGCTTTCTTT. The encoded protein is CASRRDTEAFF. The chain uses TRBV6-5 and TRBJ1-1; D not certain. The CDR3 sequence is 11 residues long. V shed 6 bases and J shed 3 bases, with 5 bases lying between them. CDR1 MNHEY and CDR2 SVGAGI come from the germline V gene.

The chain employs TRBV2 and TRBJ2-3; possibly TRBD2 for D (6 bases). Germline CDR1 SNHLY, CDR2 FYNNEI. The V and J ends lost 3 bases and 3 bases respectively, with 10 bases between them. The CDR3 has 14 residues. CDR3 bases: TGTGCCAGCAGTGACCGGGGGAGGACAGATACGCAGTATTTT. It translates to CASSDRGRTDTQYF.

This chain uses TRBV25-1 with TRBJ1-2; 10 bases are a match to TRBD1. CDR1 and CDR2 from the germline V gene are MGHDK and SYGVNS. Trimming took 4 bases from V and 5 from J; bases not matched to a gene: 4. The CDR3 sequence is 14 residues long. CDR3 protein: CASSGTGGAYGYTF. The CDR3 nucleotides are TGTGCCAGCAGTGGGACAGGGGGAGCTTATGGCTACACCTTC.

The rearrangement links TRBV12-5 to TRBJ2-7, with D possibly matching TRBD2 (5 bases). The CDR3 loop spans 16 amino acids. Trimming took 4 bases from V and 6 from J, leaving 22 bases between them. Per the germline V gene, CDR1 is LGHNT and CDR2 is FRNRAP. The CDR3 loop reads CASGSTHAGISSEQYF. In DNA, the CDR3 is TGTGCTAGTGGTTCCACCCACGCGGGCATTTCGTCCGAGCAGTACTTC. Complete variable domain (other parts from reference TRBV12-5 and TRBJ2-7): DARVTQTPRHKVTEMGQEVTMRCQPILGHNTVFWYRQTMMQGLELLAYFRNRAPLDDSGMPKDRFSAEMPDATLATLKIQPSEPRDSAVYFCASGSTHAGISSEQYFGPGTRLTVT.

CDR3 DNA sequence: TGTGCCAGCAGTTACACGGCGAGGAGCTCCTACGAGCAGTACTTC. It codes for CASSYTARSSYEQYF. The chain links TRBV27 to TRBJ2-7; the D is unclear. V lost 4 bases, J lost 0 bases, and 13 bases lay in between. The germline V gene encodes CDR1 MNHEY and CDR2 SMNVEV (reference sequence). The CDR3 runs 15 residues.

The chain carries TRBV21-1 and TRBJ2-2; TRBD2 was called by the table and not checked on the DNA. TRBV21-1 is a documented pseudogene. The CDR3 consists of 16 residues. CDR3 DNA sequence: TGTGCCAGCAGCAAGGTGGTAGCGGGGGCCACCGGGGAGCTGTTTTTT. As protein: CASSKVVAGATGELFF.

V and J are TRBV27 and TRBJ2-4; tentatively, D is TRBD2 (5 bases). Trimming pared 2 bases from V and 0 bases from J, leaving 11 bases between. The CDR3 is 16 residues long. Germline V CDR1 and CDR2: MNHEY, SMNVEV (reference sequence). The CDR3 sequence is CASSLAAGLAKNIQYF. DNA of the CDR3: TGTGCCAGCAGTTTAGCGGCAGGACTAGCCAAAAACATTCAGTACTTC.

This clone appeared a few times. V usage is TRBV10-3 and J usage is TRBJ2-7; D perhaps matches TRBD2 (5 bases). V dropped 8 bases and J dropped 1 base, with 12 bases sitting between them. CDR3 size: 13 residues. Germline lookup yields CDR1 ENHRY and CDR2 SYGVKD. Here the CDR3 reads CAIQEVGSYEQYF. Here the CDR3 DNA reads TGTGCCATCCAGGAGGTGGGGTCCTACGAGCAGTACTTC.

This chain connects TRBV5-6 to TRBJ2-1; 7 positions agree with TRBD1. Germline CDR1 reads SGHDT; CDR2 reads YYEEEE. This CDR3 has 15 residues. V gave up 0 bases and J gave up 2 bases; unmatched junction bases: 2. The CDR3 coding sequence is TGTGCCAGCAGCTTGGACAGGGGAGCCTACAATGAGCAGTTCTTC. It specifies CASSLDRGAYNEQFF. The whole variable domain, remainder taken from reference TRBV5-6 and TRBJ2-1, is DAGVTQSPTHLIKTRGQQVTLRCSPKSGHDTVSWYQQALGQGPQFIFQYYEEEERQRGNFPDRFSGHQFPNYSSELNVNALLLGDSALYLCASSLDRGAYNEQFFGPGTRLTVL.

The chain has TRBV5-1 and TRBJ1-1, with a tentative D call TRBD1 (5 bases). Deletions cut 2 bases from V and 5 bases from J, with 10 bases between. Germline CDR1 reads SGHRS; CDR2 reads YFSETQ. The CDR3 has 13 residues. The CDR3 nucleotides read TGCGCCAGCAGCTTCTCGGGGGATACTGAAGCTTTCTTT. Translation gives CASSFSGDTEAFF.

V gene TRBV29-1 combines with J gene TRBJ2-4, with D uncertain. Germline V gene lookup returns CDR1 SQVTM and CDR2 ANQGSEA. The CDR3 length is 13 residues. V was pared by 3 bases and J by 6 bases, with 12 bases between. The CDR3 DNA follows: TGCAGCGTTGAGAGGCCAGAACTAAACATTCAGTACTTC. It specifies CSVERPELNIQYF.

The rearrangement uses TRBV9 and TRBJ2-1; 8 positions match TRBD1. V was pared by 3 bases and J by 4 bases, with 6 bases of the junction left unmatched. The CDR3 is 15 amino acids. The V gene's germline CDR1 is SGDLS and CDR2 YYNGEE. CDR3: CASSGGQDFYNEQFF. CDR3 nucleotides: TGTGCCAGCAGCGGGGGACAGGACTTTTACAATGAGCAGTTCTTC.

This chain uses TRBV6-6 with TRBJ1-1, with TRBD1 matching over 11 bases. From germline, CDR1 is MNHNY and CDR2 SVGAGI (reference sequence). There are 16 residues in the CDR3. With 6 bases clipped from V and 10 bases from J, the junction kept 16 bases outside the gene matches. The DNA of the CDR3 is TGTGCCAGCAGGCTTCAGGGACAGGGGGGATATAGTCGAGCTTTCTTT. Residues: CASRLQGQGGYSRAFF.